These 23 T cell receptor beta chains originate from one sample sequenced in a study of a mutant IDH1 vaccine in newly diagnosed glioma. Profiled with immunoSEQ multiplex PCR; TCRdb holds only in-frame clones, not every one. The table lists about 88,000 clones, 82% of them singletons. Time point specified: baseline, week 1 (first vaccination visit). Treatment specified: pre-vaccination baseline after standard-of-care therapy. Sequences were derived from PBMCs, sampled from a glioma patient treated with radiotherapy, temozolomide or both. The receptors stem from a man aged 40-49 years with glioma. Some clones in this sample may be carry-over from other donors' samples.

The chain uses TRBV2 and TRBJ2-5, with 10 bases that match TRBD1. Per germline, CDR1 SNHLY and CDR2 FYNNEI. V was pared by 7 bases and J by 5 bases, with 10 bases of the junction left unmatched. CDR3 length: 15 residues. Here the CDR3 DNA reads TGTGCCAGCACCCAGGACAGGGGGTCCGGGGAGACCCAGTACTTC. Translating it yields CASTQDRGSGETQYF.

The chain links TRBV7-2 to TRBJ1-2, with D perhaps TRBD1 (5 bases). From germline, CDR1 is SGHTA and CDR2 FQGNSA. With 4 bases removed from V and 5 bases from J, the gap between germline ends came to 20 bases. This CDR3 region has 16 residues. The CDR3 spells CASSSVGGARGYGYTF. In DNA form, the CDR3 reads TGTGCCAGCAGCTCAGTGGGCGGGGCGCGGGGGTATGGCTACACCTTC.

The V call is TRBV2, the J call TRBJ1-1; 8 nucleotides match TRBD1. V gave up 4 bases and J gave up 11 bases; unmatched junction bases: 9. The CDR3 is made up of 13 amino acids. Germline loops: CDR1 SNHLY, CDR2 FYNNEI. The CDR3 loop reads CASSGQTGAGAFF. The CDR3 coding sequence is TGTGCCAGCAGTGGCCAGACAGGGGCTGGGGCTTTCTTT.

J is TRBJ2-5 and V is TRBV5-6; possible D gene TRBD1, 5 bases. Germline CDR1 SGHDT, CDR2 YYEEEE. V lost 2 bases and J 5 bases, leaving 13 bases between the germline ends. The CDR3 runs 14 residues. The CDR3 protein is CASSLEQAAETQYF. CDR3 bases: TGTGCCAGCAGCTTAGAACAGGCGGCCGAGACCCAGTACTTC.

There are a few counts of this clone. V is TRBV11-2 and J is TRBJ1-2; D gene ambiguous. Germline V gene data show CDR1 as SGHAT and CDR2 as FQNNGV. Trimming removed 5 bases from V and 1 base from J, with 14 bases in between. The CDR3 extends over 15 amino acids. The CDR3 DNA follows: TGTGCCAGCAGCCCGCAGCGGGTTCTTAACTATGGCTACACCTTC. Protein sequence: CASSPQRVLNYGYTF.

This clone was found once. J is TRBJ2-7 and V is TRBV4-1, with 13 nucleotides matching TRBD2. Germline lookup yields CDR1 MGHRA and CDR2 YSYEKL. J gave up 0 bases and V 1 base, and 6 bases lay outside the gene matches. This CDR3 comprises 18 residues. CDR3 nucleotides: TGCGCCAGCAGCCAAGGACTAGCGGGGGGAACAGTCTCCTACGAGCAGTACTTC. This translates into CASSQGLAGGTVSYEQYF.

As concerns this clone: A junction boundary mismatches the germline segment, possibly from a read error. This chain uses TRBV5-1 with TRBJ2-1; D not certain. The germline V gene has CDR1 SGHRS and CDR2 YFSETQ. CDR3 length: 17 residues. The CDR3 sequence is CASSSQAGISSHNEQFF. CDR3 bases: TGCGCCAGCAGCTCCCAAGCAGGTATTTCCTCCCACAATGAGCAGTTCTTC.

Written as DNA, the CDR3 is TGTGCCAGCAGTGAATCGGGGGGGAACACTGAAGCTTTCTTT. Protein: CASSESGGNTEAFF. The V and J genes are TRBV6-1 and TRBJ1-1; a weak D match, TRBD1 (5 bases). This CDR3 is built from 14 residues. Trimming pared 2 bases from V and 1 base from J, leaving 8 bases between. In germline, CDR1 is MNHNS, CDR2 SASEGT.

The genes are TRBV4-2 and TRBJ1-1, with a possible D match to TRBD1 (5 bases). This CDR3 has 15 residues. The V end was cut by 1 base, the J end by 0 bases, with 9 bases between. Germline CDR1 reads LGHNA; CDR2 reads YNFKEQ. The CDR3 spells CASSQGGRMNTEAFF. CDR3 coding DNA: TGTGCCAGCAGCCAAGGGGGACGGATGAACACTGAAGCTTTCTTT.

V usage is TRBV2 and J usage is TRBJ2-5, with D tentatively TRBD2 (5 bases). Trimming left V 3 bases short and J 7 bases short, with 24 bases between. Germline CDR1 reads SNHLY; CDR2 reads FYNNEI. CDR3 length: 17 residues. The CDR3 protein is CASSEEVSGSLAGTQYF. In DNA, the CDR3 is TGTGCCAGCAGTGAGGAAGTAAGCGGTTCCCTGGCGGGGACCCAGTACTTC.

This chain joins TRBV5-1 and TRBJ2-2; 7 nucleotides match TRBD1. Germline CDR1 is SGHRS and CDR2 is YFSETQ. V shed 3 bases and J 0 bases; nucleotides not matched to a gene: 2. The CDR3 length is 15 residues. The CDR3 reads CASSSGTANTGELFF. The CDR3 DNA reads as TGCGCCAGCAGCTCCGGGACAGCGAACACCGGGGAGCTGTTTTTT.

The chain employs TRBV6-5 and TRBJ1-2, with 7 bases aligning to TRBD1. Germline CDR1 and CDR2: MNHEY and SVGAGI. Trimming cost V 4 bases and J 3 bases; bases outside gene matches: 5. The CDR3 is 14 residues long. The CDR3 loop reads CASSSSGGYYGYTF. The CDR3 bases are TGTGCCAGCAGTTCCTCAGGGGGGTACTATGGCTACACCTTC.

The gene calls are TRBV9 and TRBJ1-6, with a tentative D call TRBD1 (6 bases). Germline loops: CDR1 SGDLS, CDR2 YYNGEE. This CDR3 comprises 12 residues. V was trimmed by 5 bases and J by 6 bases, leaving 6 bases between them. CDR3 sequence: CASRQGNSPLHF. CDR3 sequence (DNA): TGTGCCAGCAGACAGGGTAATTCACCCCTCCACTTT.

This clone was counted only a few times. The chain has TRBV7-9 and TRBJ2-1, with 9 bases aligning to TRBD2. J lost 9 bases, V lost 2 bases, and 11 bases had no gene match. The CDR3 is 16 residues long. Per the germline V gene, CDR1 is SEHNR and CDR2 is FQNEAQ (reference sequence). CDR3 protein: CASSLFVGRGGPEQFF. The CDR3 bases are TGTGCCAGCAGCTTATTTGTCGGGCGGGGGGGCCCTGAGCAGTTCTTC. Drawing the rest from reference TRBV7-9 and TRBJ2-1, the complete variable domain is DTGVSQNPRHKITKRGQNVTFRCDPISEHNRLYWYRQTLGQGPEFLTYFQNEAQLEKSRLLSDRFSAERPKGSFSTLEIQRTEQGDSAMYLCASSLFVGRGGPEQFFGPGTRLTVL.

The rearrangement joins TRBV6-5 to TRBJ1-1; 8 nucleotides match TRBD1. The CDR3 is 13 amino acids. The germline V gene has CDR1 MNHEY and CDR2 SVGAGI. With V trimmed by 2 bases and J by 4 bases, 0 bases remained unmatched. The CDR3 DNA reads as TGTGCCAGCAGTTACGACAGGGGCACTGAAGCTTTCTTT. Protein sequence: CASSYDRGTEAFF.

The V call is TRBV5-1, the J call TRBJ2-3; D is possibly TRBD2 (7 bases). The CDR3 is 15 amino acids. Germline loops: CDR1 SGHRS, CDR2 YFSETQ. V lost 3 bases and J lost 2, with 13 bases in between. CDR3 coding DNA: TGCGCCAGCAGCTCTGGGGGGGGCTTCACAGATACGCAGTATTTT. Residues: CASSSGGGFTDTQYF.

V and J are TRBV9 and TRBJ2-5; D could derive from TRBD1 or TRBD2 (5 bases each). Trimming left V 0 bases short and J 4 bases short, with 7 bases between. The germline V gene has CDR1 SGDLS and CDR2 YYNGEE. The CDR3 consists of 13 residues. The CDR3 DNA reads as TGTGCCAGCAGCGTAGGAGGGGCAGAGACCCAGTACTTC. It specifies CASSVGGAETQYF.

On this clone itself: The same CDR3 also results from other DNA sequences found in this sample. V and J are TRBV2 and TRBJ1-4; TRBD1 matches 8 bases. CDR3 size: 13 residues. J lost 5 bases, V lost 6 bases, and 2 bases had no gene match. The germline V gene has CDR1 SNHLY and CDR2 FYNNEI. The CDR3 region has the DNA TGTGCCAGCAGCGGACAGGGAAATGAAAAACTGTTTTTT. Translated, it gives CASSGQGNEKLFF.

The rearrangement uses TRBV27 and TRBJ2-3; 8 bases map to TRBD1. The V gene end was trimmed by 5 bases and the J gene end by 0 bases; junction bases not matched to a gene: 4. CDR3 size: 15 residues. Looked up from germline, CDR1 is MNHEY and CDR2 is SMNVEV (reference sequence). The CDR3 sequence is CASSPGQASTDTQYF. The DNA of the CDR3 is TGTGCCAGCAGTCCGGGACAGGCTAGCACAGATACGCAGTATTTT.

About this clone itself: One junction end disagrees with the germline gene, perhaps due to a read error. V is TRBV27 and J is TRBJ2-7; TRBD2 agrees at 9 bases. This CDR3 has 14 residues. Germline CDR1 MNHEY, CDR2 SMNVEV (reference sequence). CDR3 nucleotide sequence: TGTGCCACCAGTTCGCGGGGGGGCCCCTACGAGCAGTACTTC. Its protein product is CATSSRGGPYEQYF.

The chain uses TRBV7-6 and TRBJ1-6, with D possibly matching TRBD1 (6 bases). From germline, CDR1 is SGHVS and CDR2 FNYEAQ. The CDR3 has 16 amino acids. The V end lost 4 bases, the J end lost 4 bases, and 14 bases lay between the germline ends. The chain's CDR3 is CASSSQGGGYNSPLHF. The DNA for the CDR3 is TGTGCCAGCAGCTCACAGGGAGGGGGTTATAATTCACCCCTCCACTTT. Full variable domain (outside the CDR3, taken from reference TRBV7-6 and TRBJ1-6): GAGVSQSPRYKVTKRGQDVALRCDPISGHVSLYWYRQALGQGPEFLTYFNYEAQQDKSGLPNDRFSAERPEGSISTLTIQRTEQRDSAMYRCASSSQGGGYNSPLHFGNGTRLTVT.

The J gene is TRBJ2-5, the V gene TRBV5-1; no firm D call. This CDR3 has 14 residues. The V and J ends lost 1 base and 4 bases respectively, with 11 bases between them. Germline V gene sequence: CDR1 SGHRS, CDR2 YFSETQ. This chain's CDR3 is CASSLPLAGETQYF. The CDR3 bases are TGCGCCAGCAGCTTGCCTCTCGCCGGAGAGACCCAGTACTTC.

This chain joins TRBV2 and TRBJ2-7; the match to TRBD1 covers 10 bases. This CDR3 is 16 amino acids long. Germline CDR1 SNHLY, CDR2 FYNNEI. V lost 6 bases to trimming and J lost 1 base; unmatched junction nucleotides: 9. CDR3 nucleotides: TGTGCCAGCAGGGAGTACGGGACAGGGGTTTCCTACGAGCAGTACTTC. Translation: CASREYGTGVSYEQYF. The full variable domain, its missing parts supplied by reference TRBV2 and TRBJ2-7, is EPEVTQTPSHQVTQMGQEVILRCVPISNHLYFYWYRQILGQKVEFLVSFYNNEISEKSEIFDDQFSVERPDGSNFTLKIRSTKLEDSAMYFCASREYGTGVSYEQYFGPGTRLTVT.